This is a list of T cell receptor beta chains from one sample in a study of early T cells in non-severe SARS-CoV-2 infection. TCRdb reprocessed the 5' RACE reads with MiXCR, giving one entry per CDR3 protein. The table lists 35,000 or so distinct CDR3 sequences, less than 6.5% of them singletons, with 12% to 15% in the top ten. The specimen sequenced was whole blood. The receptors shown here come from an adult who was a healthcare worker with PCR-confirmed SARS-CoV-2 infection or an uninfected control (not recorded which). Each CDR3 is given without its conserved first and last residue. The size field is filled for only some rows; it gives once, few, many or a size class.

abundance	v_gene	j_gene	len	CDR3aa
-	TRBV7-8	TRBJ2-1	13	ASSHRDPGTNEQF
few	TRBV7-7	TRBJ2-1	12	ASSRTGGLNEQF
-	TRBV14	TRBJ2-2	13	ASSQRGGPTGSCF
many	TRBV3-1	TRBJ2-7	13	ASSQVWDISYEQY
many	TRBV5-1	TRBJ1-2	11	ASSPSRVYGYT
many	TRBV20-1	TRBJ1-4	12	SASPPPANEKLF
few	TRBV7-6	TRBJ2-7	13	ASSPGCGSSYEQY
-	TRBV7-7	TRBJ2-3	12	ASSLAGLTDTQY
many	TRBV6-5	TRBJ1-1	11	ASSDTGGTEAF
-	TRBV28	TRBJ2-3	12	ASSKRQRTDTQY
few	TRBV10-3	TRBJ1-1	13	ATGGTTGRNTEAF
-	TRBV29-1	TRBJ2-3	12	SVRTSGNTDTQY
-	TRBV7-3	TRBJ2-2	13	ASSRGRTNTGELF
many	TRBV29-1	TRBJ2-7	12	SVKGLDRAYEQY
few	TRBV12-3/TRBV12-4	TRBJ2-1	11	ASTSSGLADSI
many	TRBV20-1	TRBJ2-7	11	SATMDRSYEQY
many	TRBV18	TRBJ1-1	14	ASSPSGSRGGAEAF
many	TRBV5-1	TRBJ2-7	12	ASSLDGTPYEQY
few	TRBV6-6	TRBJ1-2	12	ASSSRGLVVGYT
few	TRBV20-1	TRBJ1-5	11	SAGMDYNQPQH
-	TRBV5-5	TRBJ1-1	12	ASSFTGTNSEAF
-	TRBV7-2	TRBJ2-5	13	ASSPVSGGQETQY
many	TRBV6-5	TRBJ1-2	11	ASRLDSLYGYT
-	TRBV20-1	TRBJ1-1	13	SARGRGRERTEAF
-	TRBV24-1	TRBJ1-4	12	ATTSQSQDEKLF
-	TRBV5-1	TRBJ2-1	13	ASRRTGGLRNEQF